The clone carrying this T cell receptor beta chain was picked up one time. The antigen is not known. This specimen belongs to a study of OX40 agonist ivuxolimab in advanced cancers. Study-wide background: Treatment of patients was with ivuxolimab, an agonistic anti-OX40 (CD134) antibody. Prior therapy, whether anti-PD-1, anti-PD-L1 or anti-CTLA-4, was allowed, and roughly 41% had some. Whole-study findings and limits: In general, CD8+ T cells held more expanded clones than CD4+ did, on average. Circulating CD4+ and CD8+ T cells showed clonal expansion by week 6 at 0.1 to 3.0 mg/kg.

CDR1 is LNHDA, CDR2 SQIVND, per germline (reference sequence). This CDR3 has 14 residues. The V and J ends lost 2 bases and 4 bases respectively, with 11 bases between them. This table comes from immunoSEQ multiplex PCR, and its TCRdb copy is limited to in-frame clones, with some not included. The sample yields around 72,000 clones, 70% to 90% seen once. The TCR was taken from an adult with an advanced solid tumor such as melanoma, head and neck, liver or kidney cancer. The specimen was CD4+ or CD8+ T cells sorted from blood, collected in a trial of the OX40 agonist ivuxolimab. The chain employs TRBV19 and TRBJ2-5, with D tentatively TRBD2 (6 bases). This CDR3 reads CASSILGRRETQYF. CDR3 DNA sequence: TGTGCCAGTAGTATATTAGGGAGGCGAGAGACCCAGTACTTC.